A selection of T cell receptor beta chains follows, all from one sample in a study of T cells expressing NK-cell markers. Reprocessing the 5' RACE reads, TCRdb reports a single entry for every CDR3 protein and omits DNA. The record lists about 260,000 distinct CDR3 sequences, of which the ten most abundant hold approximately 0.42%. Material: blood T cells: a sorted CD56 or NKG2C T cell subset, CD4+ or CD8+ T cells, or bulk PBMC T cells (not recorded which). These receptors were collected from a man younger than 35 in good health. The CDR3 runs from the conserved cysteine through the conserved F or W.

V gene: TRBV7-9
J gene: TRBJ1-2
CDR3 protein: CASSFPRRERYGYTF

V gene: TRBV5-5
J gene: TRBJ1-1
CDR3 protein: CASETVRDTEAFF

V gene: TRBV3-1
J gene: TRBJ1-5
CDR3 protein: CASSPYGNQPQHF

V gene: TRBV5-6
J gene: TRBJ2-6
CDR3 protein: CASSLPDGRAAGANVLTF

V gene: TRBV12-3/TRBV12-4
J gene: TRBJ2-5
CDR3 protein: CASSGALETQYF

V gene: TRBV12-3/TRBV12-4
J gene: TRBJ1-2
CDR3 protein: CASSSPGSNYGYTF

V gene: TRBV20-1
J gene: TRBJ1-6
CDR3 protein: CSAHDRRRDSPLHF

V gene: TRBV9
J gene: TRBJ2-2
CDR3 protein: CASSVRGTANTGELFF

V gene: TRBV11-3
J gene: TRBJ2-1
CDR3 protein: CASRLERGNEQFF

V gene: TRBV15
J gene: TRBJ2-3
CDR3 protein: CATSREQVARDTQYF

V gene: TRBV18
J gene: TRBJ2-1
CDR3 protein: CASSPPGTASYNEQFF

V gene: TRBV5-1
J gene: TRBJ2-3
CDR3 protein: CASSTLLAGVVRRTDTQYF

V gene: TRBV4-2
J gene: TRBJ2-1
CDR3 protein: CASSQVRASGRRVNEQFF

V gene: TRBV5-1
J gene: TRBJ2-2
CDR3 protein: CASSLRSGRAASGELFF

V gene: TRBV19
J gene: TRBJ1-5
CDR3 protein: CASSISGDSNQPQHF

V gene: TRBV5-1
J gene: TRBJ1-4
CDR3 protein: CASSEIERGSNEKLFF

V gene: TRBV12-3/TRBV12-4
J gene: TRBJ2-7
CDR3 protein: CASSPRVAREQYF

V gene: TRBV2
J gene: TRBJ2-5
CDR3 protein: CASSETGLPPETQYF

V gene: TRBV7-2
J gene: TRBJ2-1
CDR3 protein: CASSPAGTLRYNEQFF

V gene: TRBV5-6
J gene: TRBJ1-1
CDR3 protein: CASIKDTEAFF

V gene: TRBV4-3
J gene: TRBJ2-5
CDR3 protein: CASSQVVQIRAQYF

V gene: TRBV2
J gene: TRBJ1-5
CDR3 protein: CASSSGVHQPQHF

V gene: TRBV11-2
J gene: TRBJ1-6
CDR3 protein: CASSLDIAPRGSPLHF

V gene: TRBV5-1
J gene: TRBJ2-3
CDR3 protein: CASSLAVGSTSDTQYF

V gene: TRBV12-3/TRBV12-4
J gene: TRBJ1-2
CDR3 protein: CASSPPQGRGYTF

V gene: TRBV20-1
J gene: TRBJ2-7
CDR3 protein: CSARVGQGVRMYF

V gene: TRBV19
J gene: TRBJ2-3
CDR3 protein: CASSASGTDTQYF

V gene: TRBV6-5
J gene: TRBJ2-1
CDR3 protein: CASSYTSGRGEQFF

V gene: TRBV5-1
J gene: TRBJ2-7
CDR3 protein: CASSPRGDYPLSEQYF

V gene: TRBV4-2
J gene: TRBJ2-1
CDR3 protein: CASSQDRSYNEQFF

V gene: TRBV5-1
J gene: TRBJ2-1
CDR3 protein: CASSGSRGVHEQFF

V gene: TRBV18
J gene: TRBJ2-2
CDR3 protein: CASSPLEWGNTGELFF

V gene: TRBV12-3/TRBV12-4
J gene: TRBJ2-5
CDR3 protein: CASIADKTSAGTQYF

V gene: TRBV9
J gene: TRBJ2-7
CDR3 protein: CASSVVDRGDEQYF

V gene: TRBV7-9
J gene: TRBJ2-2
CDR3 protein: CASRLSLGAGGELFF

V gene: TRBV6-5
J gene: TRBJ2-3
CDR3 protein: CASSYSTSGSVADTQYF

V gene: TRBV10-3
J gene: TRBJ2-2
CDR3 protein: CAIKAVGTVEELFF

V gene: TRBV29-1
J gene: TRBJ1-2
CDR3 protein: CSVVAGTYGYTF

V gene: TRBV12-3/TRBV12-4
J gene: TRBJ2-2
CDR3 protein: CASGKREGYTGELFF

V gene: TRBV5-1
J gene: TRBJ2-7
CDR3 protein: CASSFGAGYEQYF

V gene: TRBV12-3/TRBV12-4
J gene: TRBJ2-1
CDR3 protein: CASSPRLARNLYNEQFF

V gene: TRBV29-1
J gene: TRBJ1-1
CDR3 protein: CSVGSRQGFEAFF

V gene: TRBV12-3/TRBV12-4
J gene: TRBJ2-2
CDR3 protein: CASRSRGGRFPGELFF

V gene: TRBV28
J gene: TRBJ1-2
CDR3 protein: CASSEPWATNYGYTF

V gene: TRBV7-2
J gene: TRBJ2-5
CDR3 protein: CASSQGLAKRQETQYF

V gene: TRBV11-3
J gene: TRBJ2-2
CDR3 protein: CASSLDTKLTGELFF

V gene: TRBV5-1
J gene: TRBJ2-1
CDR3 protein: CASSPGGQGFGEQFF

V gene: TRBV5-4
J gene: TRBJ2-6
CDR3 protein: CASAVVSGANVLTF

V gene: TRBV7-2
J gene: TRBJ1-2
CDR3 protein: CASSAIPGESLRINYGYTF

V gene: TRBV27
J gene: TRBJ2-1
CDR3 protein: CATGGRNEQFF

V gene: TRBV12-3/TRBV12-4
J gene: TRBJ2-7
CDR3 protein: CASSLALAEQYF

V gene: TRBV7-2
J gene: TRBJ2-3
CDR3 protein: CASSGVAGSSTDTQYF

V gene: TRBV6-5
J gene: TRBJ2-3
CDR3 protein: CASSYSMGGRMYF

V gene: TRBV6-4
J gene: TRBJ2-3
CDR3 protein: CASSAVRGPTDTQYF

V gene: TRBV12-3/TRBV12-4
J gene: TRBJ1-5
CDR3 protein: CASRLSVGQNQPQHF

V gene: TRBV5-5
J gene: TRBJ1-1
CDR3 protein: CASSLAPGDDTEAFF

V gene: TRBV5-6
J gene: TRBJ1-2
CDR3 protein: CASSDPTKLNYGYTF